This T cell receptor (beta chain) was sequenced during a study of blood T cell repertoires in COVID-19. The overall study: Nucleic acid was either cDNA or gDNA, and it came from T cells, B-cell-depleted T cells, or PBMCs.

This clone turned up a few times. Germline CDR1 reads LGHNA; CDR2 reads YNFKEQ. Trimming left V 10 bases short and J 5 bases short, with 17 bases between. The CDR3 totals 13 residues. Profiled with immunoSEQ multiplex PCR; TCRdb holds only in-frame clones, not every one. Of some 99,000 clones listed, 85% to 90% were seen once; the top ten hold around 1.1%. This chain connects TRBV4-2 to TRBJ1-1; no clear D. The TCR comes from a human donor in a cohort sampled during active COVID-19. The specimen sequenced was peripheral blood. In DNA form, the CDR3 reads TGTGCCACCTCGATTTCCATGGAGACTGAAGCTTTCTTT. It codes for CATSISMETEAFF.